This T cell receptor beta chain came from a study of blood T cell repertoires in COVID-19. Sequencing used immunoSEQ multiplex PCR; TCRdb keeps in-frame clones, though not all of them. The sample lists 150,000 to 200,000 clones, 82% occurring once. Germline CDR1 is SGHRS and CDR2 is YFSETQ. J lost 0 bases, V lost 5 bases, and 7 bases had no gene match. The CDR3 is made up of 15 amino acids. This clonotype was sampled from a woman between 65 and 79 years old with acute or convalescent COVID-19. The chain links TRBV5-1 to TRBJ1-1; 7 bases fit TRBD1. Sequenced: peripheral blood. In DNA form, the CDR3 reads TGCGCCAGCAGGTCGACCGGGACAGTGAACACTGAAGCTTTCTTT. This translates into CASRSTGTVNTEAFF. Full variable domain (missing parts from reference TRBV5-1 and TRBJ1-1): KAGVTQTPRYLIKTRGQQVTLSCSPISGHRSVSWYQQTPGQGLQFLFEYFSETQRNKGNFPGRFSGRQFSNSRSEMNVSTLELGDSALYLCASRSTGTVNTEAFFGQGTRLTVV.